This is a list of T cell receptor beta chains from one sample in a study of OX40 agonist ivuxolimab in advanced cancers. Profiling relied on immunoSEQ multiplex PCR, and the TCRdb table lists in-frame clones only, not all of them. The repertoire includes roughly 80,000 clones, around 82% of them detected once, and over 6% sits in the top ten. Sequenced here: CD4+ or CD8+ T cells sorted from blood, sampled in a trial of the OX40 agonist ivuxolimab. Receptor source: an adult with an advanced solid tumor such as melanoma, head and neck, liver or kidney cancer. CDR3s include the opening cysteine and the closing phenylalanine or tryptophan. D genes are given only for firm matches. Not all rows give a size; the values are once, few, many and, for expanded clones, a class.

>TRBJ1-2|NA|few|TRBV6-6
TGTGCCAGCAGCAAAGACGGGACGCCAGATGGCTACACCTTC
CASSKDGTPDGYTF
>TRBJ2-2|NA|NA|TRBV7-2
TGTGCCAGCAGCCCGAACTCCAACACCGGGGAGCTGTTTTTT
CASSPNSNTGELFF
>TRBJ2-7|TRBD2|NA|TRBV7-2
TGTGCCAGCAGCTTAGGCGGGAGTACCTACGAGCAGTACTTC
CASSLGGSTYEQYF
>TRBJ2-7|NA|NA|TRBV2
TGTGCCAGCATTGTCCCGATATCCTACGAGCAGTACTTC
CASIVPISYEQYF
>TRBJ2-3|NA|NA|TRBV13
TGTGCCAGCAGCCGGTTGCTGGGGGTCCATCCCACAGATACGCAGTATTTT
CASSRLLGVHPTDTQYF
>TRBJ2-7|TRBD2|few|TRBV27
TGTGCCAGCAGTTCAAGCGGGAGCTCCTACGAGCAGTACTTC
CASSSSGSSYEQYF
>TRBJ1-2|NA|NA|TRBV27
TGTGCCAGCAGTTTCGGCGGCAACTATGGCTACACCTTC
CASSFGGNYGYTF
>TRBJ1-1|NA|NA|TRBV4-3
TGCGCCAGCAGCCAACTGGGTCCGGGCACTGAAGCTTTCTTT
CASSQLGPGTEAFF
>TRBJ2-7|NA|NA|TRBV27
TGTGCCAGCAGTTCGGATTGGGGCTACGAGCAGTACTTC
CASSSDWGYEQYF
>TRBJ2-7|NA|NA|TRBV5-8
TGTGCCAGCAGCGCCTCAGGGGTCGAGCAGTACTTC
CASSASGVEQYF
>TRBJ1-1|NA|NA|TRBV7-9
TGTGCCAGCAGCTTAGCGTTGGCAACTGAAGCTTTCTTT
CASSLALATEAFF
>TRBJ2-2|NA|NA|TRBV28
TGTGCCAGCAGTTCCCTGACTGTACAGGGCACCGGGGAGCTGTTTTTT
CASSSLTVQGTGELFF
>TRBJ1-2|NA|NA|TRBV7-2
TGTGCCAGCAGCTTAGACAGCGCTGGCTACACCTTC
CASSLDSAGYTF
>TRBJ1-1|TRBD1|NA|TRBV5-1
TGCGCCAGTCAGGGACAGGGGAACACTGAAGCTTTCTTT
CASQGQGNTEAFF
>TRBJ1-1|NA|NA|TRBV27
TGTGCCAGCAGCACGACCGGGGCTCGGTCTGAAGCTTTCTTT
CASSTTGARSEAFF
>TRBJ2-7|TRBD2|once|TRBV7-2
TGTGCCAGCAGCTTTGGACTAGCGGGAGAGTTCTACGAGCAGTACTTC
CASSFGLAGEFYEQYF
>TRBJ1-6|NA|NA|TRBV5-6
TGTGCCAGCAGTTACGGACCTGAAACTTGGGACGTTCTCCACTTT
CASSYGPETWDVLHF
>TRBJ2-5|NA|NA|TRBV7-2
TGTGCCAGCAGCTTGAATCCAGCCGGGGTGGGAGAGACCCAGTACTTC
CASSLNPAGVGETQYF
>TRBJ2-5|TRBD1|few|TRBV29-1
TGCAGCGTTGGAAGGGACAGGGGTGGGAAGACCCAGTACTTC
CSVGRDRGGKTQYF
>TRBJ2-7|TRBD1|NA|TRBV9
TGTGCCAGCAGCGACGGGACAGAGTACGAGCAGTACTTC
CASSDGTEYEQYF
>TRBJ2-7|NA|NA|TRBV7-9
TGTGCCAGCAGCCTTTTGGACGCCTCCTACGAGCAGTACTTC
CASSLLDASYEQYF
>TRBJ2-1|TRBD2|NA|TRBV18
TGTGCCAGCTCACCACCAGCGGGAGGGCGGGATGAGCAGTTCTTC
CASSPPAGGRDEQFF
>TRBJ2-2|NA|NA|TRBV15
TGTGCCACCTCCGGGAGACTAGGGGCGACCGGGGAGCTGTTTTTT
CATSGRLGATGELFF
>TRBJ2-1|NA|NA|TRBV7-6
TGTGCCAGCAGCTTCACGGGGAGGTACAATGAGCAGTTCTTC
CASSFTGRYNEQFF
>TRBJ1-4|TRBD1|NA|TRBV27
TGTGCCAGCAGTCTGTACAGGGGCTCTAATGAAAAACTGTTTTTT
CASSLYRGSNEKLFF
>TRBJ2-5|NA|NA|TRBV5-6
TGTGCCAGCAGCTTGTCGGGACCAGGGGCGGCCCAGTACTTC
CASSLSGPGAAQYF
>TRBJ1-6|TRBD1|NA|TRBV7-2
TGTGCCAGCAGCTCGGGACAGAATAATTCACCCCTCCACTTT
CASSSGQNNSPLHF
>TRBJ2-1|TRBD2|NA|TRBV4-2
TGTGCCAGCAGCCAAGGAAGTACTAGCGGGGCGTACAATGAGCAGTTCTTC
CASSQGSTSGAYNEQFF
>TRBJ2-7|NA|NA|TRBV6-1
TGTGCCAGCACCAAACCGGTGGGGGGCTACGAGCAGTACTTC
CASTKPVGGYEQYF
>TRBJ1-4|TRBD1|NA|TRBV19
TGTGCCAGTAGTTTATGGACAGGGACAAAGGAAAAACTGTTTTTT
CASSLWTGTKEKLFF
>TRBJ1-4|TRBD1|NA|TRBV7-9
TGTGCCAGCAGCTTAGCCGCCGGGACAGGGCGCGCAACTAATGAAAAACTGTTTTTT
CASSLAAGTGRATNEKLFF
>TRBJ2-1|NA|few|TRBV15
TGTGCCACCAGCAGAGTGGGCGGGGTGAACAATGAGCAGTTCTTC
CATSRVGGVNNEQFF